This entry lists 21 T cell receptor beta chains sequenced from one sample in a study of cytomegalovirus exposure and HLA in healthy donors. Sequencing used immunoSEQ multiplex PCR; TCRdb keeps in-frame clones, though not all of them. The sample holds over 150,000 clones; 86% are singletons and the top ten take around 2.3%. The sample taken for sequencing was PBMCs. All receptors come from a woman in her late teens or twenties in good health and CMV-seronegative.

This clone was seen only once. The chain links TRBV5-1 to TRBJ1-1, with D unresolved. The V gene lost 4 bases and the J gene lost 0 bases, with 13 bases spanning the gap. Germline V gene sequence: CDR1 SGHRS, CDR2 YFSETQ. CDR3 length: 15 residues. DNA for the CDR3: TGCGCCAGCAGCCCCTACGGGGATATGAACACTGAAGCTTTCTTT. Its translation: CASSPYGDMNTEAFF.

This chain links TRBV30 with TRBJ1-1, with 8 bases aligning to TRBD1. This CDR3 has 13 residues. The junction had 3 bases not matched to a gene; V was cut back by 3 bases and J by 3 bases. The germline V gene encodes CDR1 GTSNPN and CDR2 SVGIG (reference sequence). In DNA form, the CDR3 reads TGTGCCTGGAGATACAGGGGGGACACTGAAGCTTTCTTT. Its protein is CAWRYRGDTEAFF. The full variable domain, completed using reference TRBV30 and TRBJ1-1, is SQTIHQWPATLVQPVGSPLSLECTVEGTSNPNLYWYRQAAGRGLQLLFYSVGIGQISSEVPQNLSASRPQDRQFILSSKKLLLSDSGFYLCAWRYRGDTEAFFGQGTRLTVV.

This clone has just a few counts. The V and J genes are TRBV21-1 and TRBJ1-4; the D segment call TRBD1 is taken from the table without a DNA check. TRBV21-1 is designated a pseudogene. The CDR3 is 16 residues long. This CDR3 is CASSTIDRGWAEKLFF. Here the CDR3 DNA reads TGTGCCAGCAGCACGATCGACAGGGGTTGGGCCGAAAAACTGTTTTTT.

This clone has a handful of counts. This chain connects TRBV19 to TRBJ2-3, with a tentative D call TRBD2 (6 bases). Trimming shortened V by 5 bases and J by 3 bases, and 15 bases separated the two germline ends. Germline CDR1 and CDR2: LNHDA and SQIVND (reference sequence). There are 15 residues in the CDR3. The CDR3 region is CASSPRDSQTDTQYF. In DNA, the CDR3 is TGTGCCAGTAGTCCCCGGGACTCCCAAACAGATACGCAGTATTTT.

The chain uses TRBV19 and TRBJ2-6; TRBD1 aligns across 8 bases. The CDR3 sequence is 16 residues long. The germline CDR1 and CDR2 sequences are LNHDA and SQIVND (reference sequence). The ends lost 9 bases at V and 0 bases at J; junction bases unmatched: 7. The DNA for the CDR3 is TGTGCCAGCGGACAGGGAAGTGTCTCTGGGGCCAACGTCCTGACTTTC. Encoded protein: CASGQGSVSGANVLTF.

This chain uses TRBV27 with TRBJ1-2, with D hard to call. The CDR3 runs to 14 residues. The germline CDR1 and CDR2 sequences are MNHEY and SMNVEV (reference sequence). Trimming left V 5 bases short and J 0 bases short, with 10 bases between. The CDR3 sequence is CASSPSRPNYGYTF. CDR3 DNA: TGTGCCAGCAGTCCGTCGAGGCCTAACTATGGCTACACCTTC.

The genes are TRBV30 and TRBJ1-2, with TRBD1 matching 7 bases. Germline V CDR1 and CDR2: GTSNPN, SVGIG (reference sequence). Losses at the gene ends were 3 bases for V and 8 bases for J; bases not matched to a gene: 6. This CDR3 region has 12 residues. Here the CDR3 reads CAWSDRVGGYTF. CDR3 bases: TGTGCCTGGAGCGACAGGGTAGGAGGCTACACCTTC.

The chain recombines TRBV5-5 with TRBJ1-2; TRBD1 might be the D (6 bases). V lost 2 bases, J lost 6 bases, and 17 bases lay in between. This CDR3 contains 15 residues. CDR1 is SGHKS and CDR2 is YYEKEE in the germline V gene (reference sequence). CDR3 sequence: CASSFPDSPIDGYTF. The CDR3 coding sequence is TGTGCCAGCAGCTTCCCGGACAGCCCCATCGATGGCTACACCTTC.

The CDR3 DNA follows: TGTGCCTGGAGTGGGAGTGGAAACACCATATATTTT. Residues: CAWSGSGNTIYF. V usage is TRBV30 and J usage is TRBJ1-3; no definite D call. The V and J ends lost 1 base and 3 bases respectively, with 4 bases between them. The V gene's germline CDR1 is GTSNPN and CDR2 SVGIG (reference sequence). This CDR3 has 12 residues.

CDR3 protein: CASSYSREEQYF. In DNA form, the CDR3 reads TGTGCCAGCAGTTACTCGAGGGAGGAGCAGTACTTC. V and J are TRBV6-5 and TRBJ2-7; D might be TRBD2 (5 bases). V lost 0 bases to trimming and J lost 7 bases, with 7 bases between them. CDR1 MNHEY and CDR2 SVGAGI come from the germline V gene. This CDR3 comprises 12 residues.

The CDR3 DNA reads as TGTGCCAGCAGCTTATGGGCCGGGGGTACGGGCTACGAGCAGTACTTC. As protein: CASSLWAGGTGYEQYF. This chain uses TRBV11-2 with TRBJ2-7, with D possibly matching TRBD2 (6 bases). Germline CDR1 SGHAT, CDR2 FQNNGV. V was trimmed by 2 bases and J by 3 bases, leaving 17 bases between them. There are 16 residues in the CDR3.

This clone came up once. J is TRBJ2-5 and V is TRBV7-6; no clear D. V was clipped by 4 bases and J by 5 bases, with 8 bases between them. Germline CDR1 is SGHVS and CDR2 is FNYEAQ. This CDR3 has 12 amino acids. The CDR3 reads CASSSNGETQYF. The CDR3 coding sequence is TGTGCCAGCAGCTCCAACGGGGAGACCCAGTACTTC.

The J gene is TRBJ2-6, the V gene TRBV9; 8 bases are a match to TRBD2. The length of the CDR3 is 18 residues. V lost 0 bases to trimming and J lost 0 bases; unmatched junction nucleotides: 5. From germline, CDR1 is SGDLS and CDR2 YYNGEE. This CDR3 is CASSVEGSGISGANVLTF. In DNA, the CDR3 is TGTGCCAGCAGCGTAGAGGGTAGCGGGATCTCTGGGGCCAACGTCCTGACTTTC. Filled out from reference TRBV9 and TRBJ2-6, the complete variable domain reads DSGVTQTPKHLITATGQRVTLRCSPRSGDLSVYWYQQSLDQGLQFLIQYYNGEERAKGNILERFSAQQFPDLHSELNLSSLELGDSALYFCASSVEGSGISGANVLTFGAGSRLTVL.

The V gene is TRBV6-4, the J gene TRBJ2-1, with TRBD1 identical over 8 bases. CDR3 length equals 13 residues. Trimming at V came to 5 bases and at J to 6 bases, leaving 3 bases not matched to a gene. CDR1 is MRHNA and CDR2 is SNTAGT in the germline V gene. The DNA for the CDR3 is TGTGCCAGCAGTCCCGACAGGGGCAATGAGCAGTTCTTC. It yields the protein CASSPDRGNEQFF.

V and J are TRBV11-2 and TRBJ2-7; 7 bases are a match to TRBD1. In germline, CDR1 is SGHAT, CDR2 FQNNGV. The CDR3 consists of 15 residues. V dropped 7 bases and J dropped 1; count of bases not matched to a gene: 10. CDR3 protein: CASNPRGDRSYEQYF. In DNA form, the CDR3 reads TGTGCCAGCAACCCGAGAGGGGACAGATCCTACGAGCAGTACTTC. The variable domain in full, completed from reference TRBV11-2 and TRBJ2-7, reads EAGVAQSPRYKIIEKRQSVAFWCNPISGHATLYWYQQILGQGPKLLIQFQNNGVVDDSQLPKDRFSAERLKGVDSTLKIQPAKLEDSAVYLCASNPRGDRSYEQYFGPGTRLTVT.

V and J are TRBV6-1 and TRBJ1-2, with D tentatively TRBD1 (5 bases). The CDR3 loop spans 13 amino acids. From germline, CDR1 is MNHNS and CDR2 SASEGT. The V and J ends lost 7 bases and 3 bases respectively, with 12 bases between them. CDR3 nucleotide sequence: TGTGCCAGCAAGCAGGGTGGGGACTATGGCTACACCTTC. Residues: CASKQGGDYGYTF.

V and J are TRBV20-1 and TRBJ2-5; D is unresolved. Germline CDR1 and CDR2: DFQATT and SNEGSKA (reference sequence). There are 11 residues in the CDR3. The V end was cut by 3 bases, the J end by 5 bases, with 7 bases between. In nucleotides, the CDR3 is TGCAGTGCTAGTAATCTGGAGACCCAGTACTTC. Its translation is CSASNLETQYF.

In DNA, the CDR3 is TGTGCCAGCAGCTTTCAGTCAGGCTTCGGGAACACTGAAGCTTTCTTT. Translation: CASSFQSGFGNTEAFF. The genes are TRBV7-9 and TRBJ1-1; D remains ambiguous. CDR3 length equals 16 residues. From germline, CDR1 is SEHNR and CDR2 FQNEAQ (reference sequence). Trimming took 3 bases from V and 1 from J, leaving 15 bases between them.

The table lists this clone with a count of one. V usage is TRBV19 and J usage is TRBJ1-1, with D tentatively TRBD1 (6 bases). CDR3 size: 14 residues. V shed 9 bases and J shed 5 bases, with 19 bases lying between them. The germline gives CDR1 LNHDA, CDR2 SQIVND (reference sequence). CDR3 sequence reads: CASSQQGSGTEAFF. CDR3 in DNA: TGTGCCAGCTCTCAACAGGGTTCAGGGACTGAAGCTTTCTTT.

The CDR3: CSFKQGATYGYTF. As DNA, the CDR3 is TGCAGCTTTAAACAGGGGGCAACCTATGGCTACACCTTC. This chain connects TRBV29-1 to TRBJ1-2; 9 bases are a match to TRBD1. Per the germline V gene, CDR1 is SQVTM and CDR2 is ANQGSEA. CDR3 length: 13 residues. V gave up 8 bases and J gave up 4 bases; unmatched junction bases: 8.

This clone was seen only a few times. The chain links TRBV6-1 to TRBJ2-3; 13 bases are a match to TRBD2. V was clipped by 4 bases and J by 2 bases; unmatched bases: 3. The CDR3 length is 16 residues. CDR1 and CDR2 from the germline V gene are MNHNS and SASEGT. The CDR3 loop reads CASSGTSGSYTDTQYF. Here the CDR3 DNA reads TGTGCCAGCAGTGGGACTAGCGGGAGTTACACAGATACGCAGTATTTT.